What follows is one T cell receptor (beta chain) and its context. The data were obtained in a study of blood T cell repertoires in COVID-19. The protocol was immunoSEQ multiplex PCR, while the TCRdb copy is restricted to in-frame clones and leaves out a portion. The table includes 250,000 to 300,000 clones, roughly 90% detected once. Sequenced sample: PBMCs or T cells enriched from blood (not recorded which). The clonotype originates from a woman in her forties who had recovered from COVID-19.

CDR3 nucleotides: TGTGCCAGCAGCCGGGGGGTGTCAGAGACCCAGTACTTC. Amino acids: CASSRGVSETQYF. The V gene is TRBV7-3, the J gene TRBJ2-5; 7 bases match TRBD2. The CDR3 runs 13 residues. After removal of 5 bases from V and 4 bases from J, the junction contained 4 bases not matched to a gene. The germline CDR1 and CDR2 sequences are SGHTA and FQGTGA.